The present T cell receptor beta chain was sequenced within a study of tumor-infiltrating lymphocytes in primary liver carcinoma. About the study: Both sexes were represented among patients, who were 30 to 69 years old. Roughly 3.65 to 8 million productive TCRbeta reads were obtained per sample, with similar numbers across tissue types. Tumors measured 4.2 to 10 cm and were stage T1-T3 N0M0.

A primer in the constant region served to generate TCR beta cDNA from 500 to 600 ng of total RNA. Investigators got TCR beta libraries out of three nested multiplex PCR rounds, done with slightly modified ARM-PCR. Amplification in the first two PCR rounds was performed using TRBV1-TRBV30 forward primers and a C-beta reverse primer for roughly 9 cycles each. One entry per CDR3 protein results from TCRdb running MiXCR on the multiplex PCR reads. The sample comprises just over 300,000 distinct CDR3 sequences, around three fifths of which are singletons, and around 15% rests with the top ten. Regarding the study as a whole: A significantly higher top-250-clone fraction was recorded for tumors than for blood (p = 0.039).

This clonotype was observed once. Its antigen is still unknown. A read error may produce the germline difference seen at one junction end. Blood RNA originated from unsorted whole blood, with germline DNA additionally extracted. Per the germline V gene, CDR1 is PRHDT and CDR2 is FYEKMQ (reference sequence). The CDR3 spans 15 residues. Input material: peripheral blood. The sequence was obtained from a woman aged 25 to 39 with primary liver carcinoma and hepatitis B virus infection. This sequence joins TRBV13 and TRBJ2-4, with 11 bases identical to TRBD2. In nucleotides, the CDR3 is TGTGCCAACAGCTTAAGGACTAGCGGGAAAAACATTCAGTACTTC. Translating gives CANSLRTSGKNIQYF.